The 18 T cell receptor beta chains below come from one sample, sequenced in a study of vaccination effects on CD4 cells after COVID-19. Before sequencing, viral peptide pools were used by the ViraFEST assay to expand antigen-specific CD4+ T cells. Between days 9 and 10 of culture, CD4+ T cells were separated out. Two-dose vaccination with either BNT162b2 or mRNA-1273 was given to the participants. Libraries were prepared by immunoSEQ multiplex PCR; TCRdb keeps only in-frame clonotypes and omits some of them. The sample includes 20,000 to 25,000 clones, approximately 76% seen only once; the top ten take about 9.1%. No antigen is known for these receptors. The specimen comprised CD4+ T cells from PBMCs cultured with HCoV-229E spike peptides, sampled after COVID-19 vaccination. The origin of the receptors is a human donor who received a COVID-19 vaccine.

This clone was seen a single time. This rearrangement joins TRBV2 to TRBJ1-6; no clear D. Germline V gene sequence: CDR1 SNHLY, CDR2 FYNNEI. This CDR3 is 11 amino acids long. With 1 base removed from V and 16 bases from J, the gap between germline ends came to 8 bases. The chain's CDR3 is CASSEGWELHF. The CDR3, as DNA: TGTGCCAGCAGTGAAGGGTGGGAACTCCACTTT.

The rearrangement uses TRBV3-1 (or the pseudogene TRBV3-2) and TRBJ1-1; maybe TRBD1 (5 bases). The ends were cut back, 1 base at V and 0 bases at J, with 18 bases in the middle. Germline V CDR1 and CDR2: LGHDT, YNNKEL (reference sequence). This CDR3 region has 18 residues. The CDR3 region has the DNA TGTGCCAGCAGCCAAGTAATCCCGACAGCAAGAATGAACACTGAAGCTTTCTTT. As protein: CASSQVIPTARMNTEAFF.

This clone was counted between two and nine times. This chain joins TRBV19 and TRBJ1-2, with D hard to call. CDR1 LNHDA and CDR2 SQIVND come from the germline V gene (reference sequence). There are 14 residues in the CDR3. The V and J ends lost 3 bases and 4 bases respectively, with 12 bases between them. The CDR3 DNA reads as TGTGCCAGTAGTATGGTCGGATTTCCCTATGGCTACACCTTC. Translated, it gives CASSMVGFPYGYTF.

The V call is TRBV4-1, the J call TRBJ2-5, with TRBD2 matching over 7 bases. The CDR3 contains 14 residues. Trimming took 0 bases from V and 3 from J; bases not matched to a gene: 1. Germline V gives CDR1 MGHRA, CDR2 YSYEKL. The CDR3 nucleotides are TGCGCCAGCAGCCAAGATCGGGGGGAAGAGACCCAGTACTTC. Protein: CASSQDRGEETQYF.

The V call is TRBV10-2, the J call TRBJ1-1; TRBD1 might be the D (6 bases). The CDR3 is 13 amino acids. V lost 6 bases to trimming and J lost 5 bases, with 13 bases between them. Germline lookup yields CDR1 WSHSY and CDR2 SAAADI. The CDR3 region has the DNA TGCGCCAGCAGAATAGGGGGGGGTACTGAAGCTTTCTTT. Its translation: CASRIGGGTEAFF.

The J gene is TRBJ2-2, the V gene TRBV7-9; weak D call: TRBD1 (6 bases). This CDR3 is built from 16 residues. CDR1 is SEHNR, CDR2 FQNEAQ, per germline (reference sequence). V dropped 6 bases and J dropped 3 bases, with 17 bases sitting between them. The CDR3 region is CASRSTTGSDTGELFF. CDR3 sequence (DNA): TGTGCCAGCAGATCGACCACAGGGTCGGACACCGGGGAGCTGTTTTTT.

The chain recombines TRBV11-2 with TRBJ1-1, with 7 bases lining up with TRBD1. The CDR3 runs to 12 residues. CDR1 SGHAT and CDR2 FQNNGV come from the germline V gene. V trimming: 3 bases; J trimming: 8 bases; junction bases outside the gene matches: 3. The CDR3 DNA reads TGTGCCAGCAGCTTGGGGGACAGCGAAGCTTTCTTT. Protein: CASSLGDSEAFF.

This clone was observed a few times. The genes are TRBV7-9 and TRBJ1-1; no clear D. In germline, CDR1 is SEHNR, CDR2 FQNEAQ (reference sequence). Between the trimmed V and J ends, which lost 3 bases and 1 base, there was a span of 9 bases. The CDR3 has 14 amino acids. CDR3 nucleotide sequence: TGTGCCAGCAGCTTCGGAGGAGGGAACACTGAAGCTTTCTTT. Amino acids: CASSFGGGNTEAFF. Supplemented by reference TRBV7-9 and TRBJ1-1, the full variable domain reads DTGVSQNPRHKITKRGQNVTFRCDPISEHNRLYWYRQTLGQGPEFLTYFQNEAQLEKSRLLSDRFSAERPKGSFSTLEIQRTEQGDSAMYLCASSFGGGNTEAFFGQGTRLTVV.

There are a few counts of this clone. The genes are TRBV18 and TRBJ1-6; unclear D gene. In germline, CDR1 is KGHSH, CDR2 LQKENI. The CDR3 extends over 12 amino acids. V lost 5 bases, J lost 10 bases, and 9 bases lay in between. For the CDR3, the DNA is TGTGCCAGCTCAGAGTTAAAATCACCCCTCCACTTT. Protein product: CASSELKSPLHF.

The V and J genes are TRBV29-1 and TRBJ1-2; TRBD1 is a possible D gene (6 bases). CDR1 is SQVTM, CDR2 ANQGSEA, per germline. The CDR3 contains 12 residues. As DNA, the CDR3 is TGCAGTTCCCTCAGGGGCTCGGAGGGCTACACCTTC. As protein: CSSLRGSEGYTF.

The chain joins TRBV29-1 to TRBJ2-5, with D hard to call. The CDR3 is 14 residues long. CDR1 is SQVTM, CDR2 ANQGSEA, per germline. The V end lost 7 bases, the J end lost 4 bases, and 19 bases lay between the germline ends. The CDR3 loop is CSDGRVRSGETQYF. The CDR3 DNA is TGCAGCGATGGGCGAGTTAGGAGTGGAGAGACCCAGTACTTC.

V and J are TRBV5-1 and TRBJ2-5, with D unresolved. This CDR3 spans 14 amino acids. Germline assignment: CDR1 SGHRS and CDR2 YFSETQ. The V gene lost 4 bases and the J gene lost 2 bases, with 12 bases spanning the gap. CDR3 in amino acids: CASSILDGQETQYF. The CDR3, as DNA: TGCGCCAGCAGCATTTTGGACGGTCAAGAGACCCAGTACTTC.

The table lists this clone with a count of one. V and J are TRBV2 and TRBJ2-3; D remains unclear. V was clipped by 7 bases and J by 2 bases, with 13 bases between them. This CDR3 is 14 amino acids long. The germline gives CDR1 SNHLY, CDR2 FYNNEI. Written as DNA, the CDR3 is TGTGCCAGCATAAGTCTCTTATTCACAGATACGCAGTATTTT. It encodes CASISLLFTDTQYF. The whole variable domain, filled in from reference TRBV2 and TRBJ2-3, reads EPEVTQTPSHQVTQMGQEVILRCVPISNHLYFYWYRQILGQKVEFLVSFYNNEISEKSEIFDDQFSVERPDGSNFTLKIRSTKLEDSAMYFCASISLLFTDTQYFGPGTRLTVL.

V is TRBV19 and J is TRBJ1-5; unclear D gene. This CDR3 is built from 17 residues. Germline CDR1 reads LNHDA; CDR2 reads SQIVND (reference sequence). Deletions cut 3 bases from V and 3 bases from J, with 18 bases between. In DNA form, the CDR3 reads TGTGCCAGTAGTATTGGGTTTGGGGAGGGAATCAATCAGCCCCAGCATTTT. Translated: CASSIGFGEGINQPQHF. Full variable domain (outside the CDR3, taken from reference TRBV19 and TRBJ1-5): DGGITQSPKYLFRKEGQNVTLSCEQNLNHDAMYWYRQDPGQGLRLIYYSQIVNDFQKGDIAEGYSVSREKKESFPLTVTSAQKNPTAFYLCASSIGFGEGINQPQHFGDGTRLSIL.

V and J are TRBV5-4 and TRBJ2-3; no clear D gene. Germline V gene data show CDR1 as SGHNT and CDR2 as YYREEE (reference sequence). V gave up 6 bases and J gave up 2 bases, with 16 bases separating them. The length of the CDR3 is 15 residues. The CDR3 DNA is TGTGCCAGCATGGAGAACCACCTACCCACAGATACGCAGTATTTT. This sequence encodes CASMENHLPTDTQYF. Filled out from reference TRBV5-4 and TRBJ2-3, the complete variable domain reads ETGVTQSPTHLIKTRGQQVTLRCSSQSGHNTVSWYQQALGQGPQFIFQYYREEENGRGNFPPRFSGLQFPNYSSELNVNALELDDSALYLCASMENHLPTDTQYFGPGTRLTVL.

The chain recombines TRBV7-9 with TRBJ2-7, with D possibly being TRBD1 (5 bases). The CDR3 has 12 amino acids. Germline V lookup: CDR1 SEHNR, CDR2 FQNEAQ (reference sequence). Trimming left V 11 bases short and J 0 bases short, with 11 bases between. The CDR3: CAWGPSSYEQYF. DNA of the CDR3: TGTGCCTGGGGCCCAAGCTCCTACGAGCAGTACTTC.

Here the CDR3 reads CASSEFSDTQYF. The CDR3 bases are TGTGCCAGCAGTGAATTCTCAGATACGCAGTATTTT. V gene TRBV6-1 combines with J gene TRBJ2-3, with D uncertain. The CDR3 length is 12 residues. Trimming removed 2 bases from V and 4 bases from J, with 4 bases in between. CDR1 and CDR2 from the germline V gene are MNHNS and SASEGT.

The gene calls are TRBV18 and TRBJ2-4; 10 nucleotides line up with TRBD1. The germline V gene has CDR1 KGHSH and CDR2 LQKENI. CDR3 length: 17 amino acids. V shed 3 bases and J 6 bases; nucleotides not matched to a gene: 11. Written as DNA, the CDR3 is TGTGCCAGCTCACCTCAGGAACCGGGACAGGGGATAAACATTCAGTACTTC. This translates into CASSPQEPGQGINIQYF.